The 17 T cell receptor beta chains listed next were all sequenced from one sample in a study of relationships among human T cell subsets. The CD45RA-negative fraction was bead-selected with anti-CD45RO to obtain memory T cells. Semiquantitative ARM-PCR amplified T cell receptor alpha and beta CDR3 regions from mRNA. In ARM-PCR, communal superprimers followed tagged nested gene-specific primers for exponential amplification. TCRdb recomputed calls from the multiplex PCR reads with MiXCR, one row per CDR3 protein. The table lists thousands of distinct CDR3 sequences, around 59% of them singletons. Sequenced input: memory T cells sorted from blood. The receptors were gathered from a man aged 40-50 years in good health.

The chain employs TRBV11-2 and TRBJ2-7, with 13 bases identical to TRBD2. The length of the CDR3 is 15 residues. Germline CDR1 reads SGHAT; CDR2 reads FQNNGV. The junction had 6 bases not matched to a gene; V was cut back by 5 bases and J by 5 bases. The CDR3 DNA reads as TGTGCCAGCAGCCCCCTTGGACTAGCGGGAGACGAGCAGTACTTC. It translates to CASSPLGLAGDEQYF.

The V call is TRBV5-1, the J call TRBJ2-5; 8 bases are shared with TRBD1. Germline CDR1 reads SGHRS; CDR2 reads YFSETQ. J gave up 2 bases and V 0 bases, and 6 bases lay outside the gene matches. The CDR3 length is 16 residues. The CDR3 DNA follows: TGCGCCAGCAGCTTGGCCCCCCGGACAGGGCAAGAGACCCAGTACTTC. Amino acid sequence: CASSLAPRTGQETQYF.

V usage is TRBV5-1 and J usage is TRBJ1-1; the D is unclear. The CDR3 has 14 amino acids. Germline-derived CDR1 and CDR2 are SGHRS and YFSETQ. Trimming pared 0 bases from V and 1 base from J, leaving 7 bases between. CDR3 bases: TGCGCCAGCAGCTTGGAGCAAGCGAACACTGAAGCTTTCTTT. This encodes CASSLEQANTEAFF.

This rearrangement joins TRBV6-5 to TRBJ1-2; tentative D call: TRBD1 (5 bases). The ends were cut back, 2 bases at V and 4 bases at J, with 8 bases in the middle. The CDR3 covers 13 residues. Germline CDR1 MNHEY, CDR2 SVGAGI. CDR3 DNA: TGTGCCAGCAGTTACACAGGAGGCTATGGCTACACCTTC. Its protein product is CASSYTGGYGYTF.

The chain couples TRBV14 to TRBJ2-3; TRBD2 aligns across 14 bases. The CDR3 has 18 amino acids. Germline loops: CDR1 SGHDN, CDR2 FVKESK. The trim removed 4 bases at V and 5 bases at J, leaving 11 bases unmatched. The CDR3 DNA reads TGTGCCAGCAGCCTTCTAGGTGGACTAGCGGGAGGTATAGATACGCAGTATTTT. Its translation is CASSLLGGLAGGIDTQYF.

A few counts support this clonotype. J is TRBJ1-5 and V is TRBV28; a possible D gene is TRBD1 (6 bases). Germline CDR1 MDHEN, CDR2 SYDVKM. V was pared by 6 bases and J by 3 bases, with 12 bases between. The CDR3 contains 14 residues. CDR3 coding DNA: TGTGCCAGCAGCTGGACAGCCCCCAATCAGCCCCAGCATTTT. Amino acid sequence: CASSWTAPNQPQHF.

The rearrangement uses TRBV5-1 and TRBJ2-4; possible D gene TRBD2, 6 bases. Germline CDR1 is SGHRS and CDR2 is YFSETQ. The CDR3 has 16 amino acids. Trimming shortened V by 0 bases and J by 5 bases, and 15 bases separated the two germline ends. The CDR3 reads CASSLGARRGENIQYF. The CDR3 DNA follows: TGCGCCAGCAGCTTGGGCGCTAGGAGGGGAGAAAACATTCAGTACTTC.

The chain joins TRBV4-2 to TRBJ2-1; 8 bases align to TRBD2. CDR1 and CDR2 (germline): LGHNA, YNFKEQ. V gave up 0 bases and J gave up 10 bases; unmatched junction bases: 8. The CDR3 contains 15 residues. CDR3 loop: CASSQEFSGMREQFF. In DNA form, the CDR3 reads TGTGCCAGCAGCCAAGAATTTAGCGGGATGAGGGAGCAGTTCTTC.

This chain links TRBV7-6 with TRBJ2-3; maybe TRBD1 (5 bases). Trimming pared 1 base from V and 4 bases from J, leaving 6 bases between. Germline V lookup: CDR1 SGHVS, CDR2 FNYEAQ. The CDR3 totals 13 residues. The CDR3 sequence is CASSLEQADTQYF. In DNA form, the CDR3 reads TGTGCCAGCAGCTTAGAACAGGCAGATACGCAGTATTTT.

To note about this clonotype: Here the CDR3 omits its conserved ending phenylalanine or tryptophan, so a read error is the likely source. The chain recombines TRBV6-6 with TRBJ1-1; no clear D gene. Germline V CDR1 and CDR2: MNHNY, SVGAGI (reference sequence). The V end was cut by 2 bases, the J end by 1 base, with 2 bases between. The CDR3 has 12 amino acids. The chain's CDR3 is CASSYPNTEAFL. In DNA, the CDR3 is TGTGCCAGCAGTTACCCGAACACTGAAGCTTTCCTT.

This clonotype was counted only a few times. The rearrangement uses TRBV30 and TRBJ1-5; D is ambiguous. Germline V gene data show CDR1 as GTSNPN and CDR2 as SVGIG (reference sequence). V lost 0 bases, J lost 0 bases, and 3 bases lay in between. The CDR3 extends over 13 amino acids. The CDR3 loop reads CAWSVYSNQPQHF. CDR3 DNA: TGTGCCTGGAGTGTATATAGCAATCAGCCCCAGCATTTT.

In its sample, this clonotype was seen a few times. The rearrangement links TRBV2 to TRBJ1-5; no reliable D call. The CDR3 runs to 14 residues. V lost 4 bases and J 1 base, leaving 8 bases between the germline ends. CDR1 SNHLY and CDR2 FYNNEI come from the germline V gene. CDR3 coding DNA: TGTGCCAGCAGTGGGGGAGGCAGCAATCAGCCCCAGCATTTT. Its protein product is CASSGGGSNQPQHF.

The CDR3 sequence is CASSLNNRVNSPLHF. The CDR3 DNA reads as TGCGCCAGCAGCTTGAACAACAGGGTCAACTCACCCCTCCACTTT. The rearrangement joins TRBV5-1 to TRBJ1-6, with TRBD1 as a possible D gene (6 bases). The CDR3 totals 15 residues. Germline V gene lookup returns CDR1 SGHRS and CDR2 YFSETQ. V shed 1 base and J shed 10 bases, with 15 bases lying between them.

This rearrangement joins TRBV20-1 to TRBJ1-4; 8 bases fit TRBD1. The CDR3 loop spans 14 amino acids. CDR1 is DFQATT, CDR2 SNEGSKA, per germline (reference sequence). With V trimmed by 4 bases and J by 7 bases, 8 bases remained unmatched. This CDR3 is CSATTGTGPEKLFF. For the CDR3, the DNA is TGCAGTGCTACTACCGGGACAGGTCCTGAAAAACTGTTTTTT.

The rearrangement links TRBV11-1 to TRBJ1-6, with 7 bases matching TRBD1. After removal of 5 bases from V and 9 bases from J, the junction contained 10 bases not matched to a gene. Germline V lookup: CDR1 SGHAT, CDR2 FQDESV (reference sequence). This CDR3 is built from 15 residues. In DNA, the CDR3 is TGTGCCAGCAGCGCATGGGGTACAGGGGTTTCACCCCTCCACTTT. It specifies CASSAWGTGVSPLHF.

This clonotype was detected a few times. The chain combines TRBV6-5 with TRBJ2-7, with D tentatively TRBD2 (6 bases). V lost 3 bases, J lost 3 bases, and 15 bases lay in between. The CDR3 sequence is 15 residues long. Germline CDR1 and CDR2: MNHEY and SVGAGI. In DNA form, the CDR3 reads TGTGCCAGCAGTTATAGCGGAGCAAGGGACTACGAGCAGTACTTC. Encoded protein: CASSYSGARDYEQYF.

The rearrangement joins TRBV12-3 or TRBV12-4 to TRBJ1-2; 9 bases align to TRBD1. With 4 bases clipped from V and 7 bases from J, the junction kept 1 base outside the gene matches. CDR3 length: 12 residues. CDR3: CASSSTGGGYTF. The CDR3 nucleotides are TGTGCCAGCAGTTCGACAGGGGGTGGCTACACCTTC.